This TCR beta chain was captured by sequencing in a study of cytomegalovirus exposure and HLA in healthy donors. As regards this clone: The antigen remains undetermined.

60 Vbeta and 13 Jbeta primers were used in PCR. Sequenced by immunoSEQ multiplex PCR; TCRdb stores in-frame clones only, minus some. The sample records approximately 110,000 clones, 55% to 75% being singletons. Study-level findings and limits: Presence/absence analyses assumed roughly uniform sequencing depth across donors.

The length of the CDR3 is 14 residues. The J segment lost 8 bases and the V segment lost 4 bases, leaving 6 bases of the junction unmatched. CDR1 and CDR2 (germline): KGHSH, LQKENI. Sequencing used PBMCs. This chain uses TRBV18 with TRBJ1-2; 11 nucleotides match TRBD1. The receptor comes from a man younger than 40 in good health and CMV-seropositive. This CDR3 reads CASSQDRGLGGYTF. The CDR3 DNA follows: TGTGCCAGCTCACAGGACAGGGGGCTCGGAGGCTACACCTTC.